The present T cell receptor (beta chain) was sequenced within a study of T-cell memory formation after mild COVID-19. General observations from the study: Largely, contracting CD4+ clones fell within CM and EM, and contracting CD8+ clones within EMRA. Nothing showed for sure that second-wave clones peaking on day 37 were SARS-CoV-2 specific.

TCRdb fed the 5' RACE reads into MiXCR, producing one record per CDR3 protein. The sample consists of hundreds of thousands of distinct CDR3 sequences, approximately 14% of them appearing once. Germline V CDR1 and CDR2: MGHRA, YSYEKL. This CDR3 region has 16 residues. V was trimmed by 1 base and J by 10 bases, leaving 17 bases between them. In this sample, this clonotype turned up a few times. Its specificity is not known. The chain employs TRBV4-1 and TRBJ1-6; a weak D match, TRBD1 (6 bases). The receptor comes from a man aged 18 to 35 who had mild COVID-19 (a few samples of this study predate the infection). Cell type and time point are not known. The sequenced sample was PBMCs or a T cell subset sorted from them (not recorded which). The CDR3 nucleotides are TGCGCCAGCAGCCAAGTAGCAGGGGCGGGGGGATCACCCCTCCACTTT. Translation gives CASSQVAGAGGSPLHF.